This T cell receptor (beta chain) comes out of a study of blood T cell repertoires in COVID-19. Study-level information: Acute and convalescent COVID-19 samples came from the United States, Italy and Spain. The analysed material was cDNA or gDNA that came from T cells, B-cell-depleted T cells, or PBMCs.

CDR3 size: 15 residues. Germline V lookup: CDR1 KGHSH, CDR2 LQKENI. Trimming at V came to 3 bases and at J to 7 bases, leaving 5 bases not matched to a gene. Under the authors' procedure: How many nucleated cells were present was estimated from reference gene primer amplification. Measured with immunoSEQ multiplex PCR; TCRdb has only the in-frame clones, and not every one. V and J calls and clone size are given by that table; D and trimming were obtained from the DNA. The sample has about 160,000 clones; around 93% are singletons. The sample consisted of peripheral blood. The J gene is TRBJ1-5, the V gene TRBV18; 11 positions agree with TRBD1. This clonotype was obtained from a woman aged 45-65 years with acute or convalescent COVID-19. The CDR3 DNA reads TGTGCCAGCTCACCGGGACAGGGGGATACGCAGCCCCAGCATTTT. As protein: CASSPGQGDTQPQHF.